This entry describes one T cell receptor (beta chain). The antigen is not known. This record belongs to a study of memory CD4+ T cells and cytomegalovirus serostatus. Whole-study context: This sample comes from healthy Belgian adults, several CMV seropositive, about 25 seronegative.

The protocol was immunoSEQ multiplex PCR, while the TCRdb copy is restricted to in-frame clones and leaves out a portion. The table has some 64,000 clones, 82% seen once. Study-wide results and caveats: Repertoires predicted CMV serostatus with median bootstrapped AUC of about 0.96. Of about 150 reported CMV TCRbeta sequences, about 67 were found in memory CD4+ repertoires.

V dropped 4 bases and J dropped 2; count of bases not matched to a gene: 3. In germline, CDR1 is SQVTM, CDR2 ANQGSEA. CDR3 size: 13 residues. The sort gate was single viable CD3+CD4+CD8-CD45RO+ cells for memory CD4+ T cells. Donors' CMV status reflects serum IgG against pp150, pp28, p38, p52. The V and J genes are TRBV29-1 and TRBJ1-2; 8 bases are shared with TRBD1. The sample taken for sequencing was memory CD4+ T cells from blood. The sequence derives from an adult in good health and CMV-seronegative. DNA of the CDR3: TGCAGCGTTGCGGCAGGGGGCAACTATGGCTACACCTTC. This codes for CSVAAGGNYGYTF.